These T cell receptor beta chains were read from a single sample in a study of T-cell memory formation after mild COVID-19. MiXCR was run by TCRdb on the 5' RACE reads, yielding one entry per CDR3 protein. The sample holds roughly 100,000 distinct CDR3 sequences; roughly 12% are singletons and the top ten take around 26%. Material for sequencing was PBMCs or a T cell subset sorted from them (not recorded which). Receptors were obtained from an adult woman who had mild COVID-19 (a few samples of this study predate the infection). Cell type and time point are not known. The CDR3 runs from the conserved cysteine through the conserved F or W. D genes are given only for firm matches. Size is omitted from some rows. Given values are once, few, many or a class for expanded clones.

>TRBJ2-1|.|TRBV12-3/TRBV12-4|many
CASTLETEGNEQFF
TGTGCCAGCACCTTAGAGACTGAGGGGAATGAGCAGTTCTTC
>TRBJ2-4|.|TRBV6-2/TRBV6-3|.
CASSYSRGFQDIQYF
TGTGCCAGCAGTTACTCGAGGGGATTTCAGGACATTCAGTACTTC
>TRBJ2-3|.|TRBV20-1|many
CSARSRGVEAGSQYF
TGCAGTGCTAGGTCCAGGGGGGTTGAGGCGGGGTCGCAGTATTTT
>TRBJ2-5|.|TRBV27|.
CASSYDSQETQYF
TGTGCCAGCAGTTACGACAGCCAAGAGACCCAGTACTTC
>TRBJ1-1|.|TRBV29-1|few
CSSRGSMNTEAFF
TGCAGCTCAAGGGGCAGCATGAACACTGAAGCTTTCTTT
>TRBJ2-3|.|TRBV7-9|few
CASSLPWTPKADTQYF
TGTGCCAGCAGCTTACCTTGGACCCCCAAGGCAGATACGCAGTATTTT
>TRBJ2-7|.|TRBV5-6|few
CASSLGISHEQYF
TGTGCCAGCAGCTTGGGGATCAGCCACGAGCAGTACTTC
>TRBJ2-7|TRBD1|TRBV29-1|.
CSVEDTSGTGYYEQYF
TGCAGCGTTGAGGACACCTCCGGGACAGGGTATTACGAGCAGTACTTC
>TRBJ1-2|TRBD1|TRBV7-8|once
CASSLNLGTGGFIF
TGTGCCAGCAGCTTAAACCTTGGGACAGGGGGTTTTATCTTC
>TRBJ2-3|TRBD1|TRBV14|few
CASSQGQGWTDTQYF
TGTGCCAGCAGCCAGGGACAGGGTTGGACAGATACGCAGTATTTT
>TRBJ2-1|.|TRBV27|few
CASLSSGRIIEQFF
TGTGCCAGCCTCTCCTCGGGACGGATAATTGAGCAGTTCTTC
>TRBJ2-7|.|TRBV5-1|few
CASSYLQGEQYF
TGCGCCAGCAGCTACCTACAGGGCGAGCAGTACTTC
>TRBJ2-2|.|TRBV27|many
CASSFPSGELFF
TGTGCCAGCAGTTTCCCGAGCGGGGAGCTGTTTTTT
>TRBJ2-7|TRBD2|TRBV9|.
CASSVSSLAGVSYEQYF
TGTGCCAGCAGCGTATCGTCACTAGCGGGGGTCTCCTACGAGCAGTACTTC
>TRBJ2-7|.|TRBV30|few
CAWSRGIGSYEQYF
TGTGCCTGGAGTAGAGGGATCGGCTCCTACGAGCAGTACTTC
>TRBJ1-2|TRBD1|TRBV7-9|few
CASSFGRDRGELNYGYTF
TGTGCCAGCAGCTTCGGCCGGGACAGGGGAGAACTAAACTATGGCTACACCTTC
>TRBJ2-7|TRBD2|TRBV7-9|.
CASSPGRGDYEQYF
TGTGCCAGCAGCCCCGGACGGGGGGACTACGAGCAGTACTTC
>TRBJ2-7|.|TRBV7-2|.
CASSLATPYEQYF
TGTGCCAGCAGCTTAGCCACTCCCTACGAGCAGTACTTC
>TRBJ2-5|TRBD1|TRBV5-1|many
CASSLAPDRGETQYF
TGCGCCAGCAGCTTGGCGCCCGACAGGGGGGAGACCCAGTACTTC
>TRBJ2-3|.|TRBV12-3/TRBV12-4|.
CASSGLGEKTDTQYF
TGTGCCAGCAGCGGACTTGGGGAAAAGACAGATACGCAGTATTTT
>TRBJ2-7|.|TRBV6-5|.
CASSYSWVSPDTGEQYF
TGTGCCAGCAGTTACTCGTGGGTTTCCCCCGATACGGGCGAGCAGTACTTC
>TRBJ2-3|.|TRBV29-1|few
CSVLIGGPSTDTQYF
TGCAGCGTCCTGATCGGGGGGCCTAGCACAGATACGCAGTATTTT
>TRBJ2-7|TRBD2|TRBV6-1|.
CASNAGEANEQYF
TGTGCCAGCAACGCGGGGGAGGCGAACGAGCAGTACTTC
>TRBJ2-7|TRBD2|TRBV20-1|few
CSARDSSGRASEQYF
TGCAGTGCTAGAGATTCTAGCGGGAGGGCCAGTGAGCAGTACTTC
>TRBJ2-1|.|TRBV29-1|.
CSFLSGEQFF
TGCAGCTTCCTCTCCGGTGAGCAGTTCTTC
>TRBJ2-1|.|TRBV6-5|.
CASSYSHEGGEQFF
TGTGCCAGCAGTTACAGCCATGAGGGTGGTGAGCAGTTCTTC
>TRBJ2-3|.|TRBV7-9|.
CASSYLEDTQYF
TGTGCCAGCAGCTACTTAGAGGATACGCAGTATTTT
>TRBJ2-1|.|TRBV4-1|many
CASSQEISFDEQFF
TGCGCCAGCAGCCAAGAAATTTCTTTCGATGAGCAGTTCTTC
>TRBJ1-2|TRBD1|TRBV2|.
CASSEAPGQTGYNYGYTF
TGTGCCAGCAGTGAAGCGCCGGGACAGACAGGCTATAACTATGGCTACACCTTC
>TRBJ2-5|.|TRBV9|few
CASSVGGGMETQYF
TGTGCCAGCAGCGTAGGTGGCGGGATGGAGACCCAGTACTTC
>TRBJ2-1|TRBD1|TRBV10-3|.
CAISESGQGYNEQFF
TGTGCCATCAGTGAGTCGGGACAGGGGTACAATGAGCAGTTCTTC